A single sample gave rise to the 14 T cell receptor beta chains below, sequenced in a study of blood T cell repertoires in COVID-19. Only in-frame clones appear in the TCRdb table, and some are missing; sequencing was by immunoSEQ multiplex PCR. The data hold about 110,000 clones, with 88% observed a single time. Source material: peripheral blood. These TCRs come from a human donor in a cohort sampled during active COVID-19.

The chain employs TRBV19 and TRBJ2-3; D possibly corresponds to TRBD2 (6 bases). Germline CDR1 is LNHDA and CDR2 is SQIVND (reference sequence). V was cut by 7 bases and J by 0 bases, with 8 bases left in between. The CDR3 runs to 13 residues. The chain's CDR3 is CASKLASTDTQYF. CDR3 nucleotides: TGTGCCAGTAAACTAGCTAGCACAGATACGCAGTATTTT. Based on the CDR3 plus reference TRBV19 and TRBJ2-3, the full variable domain is DGGITQSPKYLFRKEGQNVTLSCEQNLNHDAMYWYRQDPGQGLRLIYYSQIVNDFQKGDIAEGYSVSREKKESFPLTVTSAQKNPTAFYLCASKLASTDTQYFGPGTRLTVL.

This chain links TRBV6-6 with TRBJ1-4; D unresolved. This CDR3 contains 11 residues. Per germline, CDR1 MNHNY and CDR2 SVGAGI (reference sequence). The germline V and J ends were trimmed by 6 bases and 8 bases, with 7 bases remaining between them. DNA of the CDR3: TGTGCCAGCAGGGACTTCGAAAAACTGTTTTTT. Amino acids: CASRDFEKLFF.

V is TRBV2 and J is TRBJ1-6; 8 positions agree with TRBD1. The CDR3 has 14 amino acids. The ends lost 4 bases at V and 8 bases at J; junction bases unmatched: 4. CDR1 is SNHLY and CDR2 is FYNNEI in the germline V gene. CDR3 residues: CASSGQGRDSPLHF. Written as DNA, the CDR3 is TGTGCCAGCAGTGGACAGGGGAGGGATTCACCCCTCCACTTT.

The V and J genes are TRBV3-1 (or the pseudogene TRBV3-2) and TRBJ1-4, with D perhaps matching TRBD1 (6 bases). V was cut by 1 base and J by 5 bases, with 11 bases left in between. This CDR3 spans 15 amino acids. Looked up from germline, CDR1 is LGHDT and CDR2 is YNNKEL (reference sequence). This CDR3 reads CASSQAVRGNEKLFF. CDR3 coding DNA: TGTGCCAGCAGCCAAGCTGTCAGGGGAAATGAAAAACTGTTTTTT.

V usage is TRBV6-6 and J usage is TRBJ1-5; D call uncertain. Germline V gene sequence: CDR1 MNHNY, CDR2 SVGAGI (reference sequence). This CDR3 is 15 amino acids long. V was cut by 2 bases and J by 0 bases, with 8 bases left in between. This chain's CDR3 is CASSYEPYSNQPQHF. The DNA for the CDR3 is TGTGCCAGCAGTTACGAGCCGTATAGCAATCAGCCCCAGCATTTT.

The chain has TRBV10-3 and TRBJ2-2, with 7 bases fitting TRBD2. With V trimmed by 4 bases and J by 4 bases, 9 bases remained unmatched. The CDR3 extends over 16 amino acids. The germline CDR1 and CDR2 sequences are ENHRY and SYGVKD. The chain's CDR3 is CAISGAASGATGELFF. The CDR3, as DNA: TGTGCCATCAGTGGGGCGGCTAGCGGAGCCACCGGGGAGCTGTTTTTT.

The CDR3 DNA sequence: TGTGCCAGCAGCCTCGGTGGCTACGAGCAGTACTTC. Translation: CASSLGGYEQYF. This chain joins TRBV6-5 and TRBJ2-7; D remains ambiguous. Trimming took off 6 bases at V and 3 bases at J, with 9 bases between the two ends. CDR1 and CDR2 (germline): MNHEY, SVGAGI. The CDR3 sequence is 12 residues long.

The chain links TRBV6-6 to TRBJ2-3, with 16 bases that match TRBD2. The CDR3 has 20 residues. V shed 6 bases, J shed 2 bases, and the junction held 14 bases outside the gene matches. CDR1 and CDR2 (germline): MNHNY, SVGAGI (reference sequence). In DNA, the CDR3 is TGTGCCAGCAGCCTACTTTCCGGGACTAGCGGGGGGGCGTTCACAGATACGCAGTATTTT. It translates to CASSLLSGTSGGAFTDTQYF.

The J gene is TRBJ2-7, the V gene TRBV10-2; D is perhaps TRBD1 (6 bases). CDR1 and CDR2 from the germline V gene are WSHSY and SAAADI. V lost 6 bases to trimming and J lost 5 bases, with 17 bases between them. The length of the CDR3 is 14 residues. CDR3 sequence reads: CASSGTRDNDEQYF. The CDR3, as DNA: TGCGCCAGCAGCGGCACCCGGGACAATGACGAGCAGTACTTC.

The chain recombines TRBV6-5 with TRBJ2-5; 7 bases agree with TRBD2. The germline V gene has CDR1 MNHEY and CDR2 SVGAGI. V shed 2 bases, J shed 5 bases, and the junction held 2 bases outside the gene matches. The CDR3 sequence is 13 residues long. CDR3 region: CASSYRGGETQYF. The CDR3 nucleotides are TGTGCCAGCAGTTACAGGGGAGGGGAGACCCAGTACTTC.

The rearrangement links TRBV7-8 to TRBJ2-7; 8 bases are shared with TRBD2. Germline trimming cut 5 bases from V and 5 bases from J; bases unmatched to any gene: 11. The CDR3 extends over 15 amino acids. The germline V gene has CDR1 SGHVS and CDR2 FQNEAQ. The CDR3 reads CASSTRGGLLHEQYF. As DNA, the CDR3 is TGTGCCAGCAGCACCCGGGGGGGCCTCCTTCACGAGCAGTACTTC.

V gene TRBV19 combines with J gene TRBJ1-5; 11 positions match TRBD1. The CDR3 has 16 amino acids. Germline values: CDR1 LNHDA, CDR2 SQIVND (reference sequence). The V gene end was trimmed by 0 bases and the J gene end by 7 bases; junction bases not matched to a gene: 5. CDR3 sequence (DNA): TGTGCCAGTAGTATAGAACCGGGACAGGGGGGACAGCCCCAGCATTTT. This gives the protein CASSIEPGQGGQPQHF.

On this clone itself: Additional DNA sequences in this sample encode the identical CDR3. J is TRBJ1-1 and V is TRBV27, with D perhaps matching TRBD1 (6 bases). The CDR3 covers 15 residues. Trimming took off 6 bases at V and 2 bases at J, with 16 bases between the two ends. CDR1 and CDR2 from the germline V gene are MNHEY and SMNVEV (reference sequence). The CDR3 nucleotides read TGTGCCAGCAGCACGGGGCAGGGGTACAACACTGAAGCTTTCTTT. This encodes CASSTGQGYNTEAFF.

This chain links TRBV5-4 with TRBJ2-7; D perhaps matches TRBD2 (7 bases). The CDR3 sequence is 15 residues long. Germline lookup yields CDR1 SGHNT and CDR2 YYREEE (reference sequence). The V gene lost 4 bases and the J gene lost 7 bases, with 21 bases spanning the gap. Written as DNA, the CDR3 is TGTGCCAGCAGCCCAGACCGCGGGGGCCGTAGAGAGCAGTACTTC. The encoded protein is CASSPDRGGRREQYF.